The clone carrying this T cell receptor (beta chain) was seen many times. Antigen specificity is unknown. This sample is drawn from a study of T-cell reconstitution after alpha-beta-depleted transplantation in children. Findings and limits, study-wide: One year post-transplant, T-cell counts and diversity were largely derived from T cells produced anew. Approximately two months post-transplant, alpha-beta T cells reportedly originated from several hundred expanded graft clones. Surviving recipient T cells and intrathymic progenitors accounted for some patients' high TCRbeta diversity at day 60.

A TCRbeta library incorporating unique molecular identifiers was prepared. TCRdb reprocessed the PCR reads via MiXCR and lists one record per CDR3 protein. Altogether over 120,000 distinct CDR3 sequences are present, around 9% being singletons, with the ten largest covering 18%. The V end lost 4 bases, the J end lost 3 bases, and 14 bases lay between the germline ends. The CDR3 covers 15 residues. Germline V gene lookup returns CDR1 MNHEY and CDR2 SVGEGT. The chain joins TRBV6-2 or TRBV6-3 to TRBJ2-3, with D unclear. The sequencing here drew on PBMCs, mostly from graft donor cells, taken 180 days after TCRalphabeta/CD19-depleted stem cell transplant. The receptor was derived from a female patient aged 2 to 10 who had a stem cell transplant for congenital amegakaryocytic thrombocytopenia, so the T cells may come from the graft donor. The CDR3 is CASSLVARSTDTQYF. Written as DNA, the CDR3 is TGTGCCAGCAGTTTGGTGGCGAGGAGTACAGATACGCAGTATTTT.